A selection of T cell receptor beta chains follows, all from one sample in a study of cytomegalovirus exposure and HLA in healthy donors. Sequencing used immunoSEQ multiplex PCR; TCRdb keeps in-frame clones, though not all of them. The sample lists tens of thousands of clones; 81% were seen once. Sequences were obtained from PBMCs. The receptor source for this set is a woman aged 25 to 45 in good health and CMV-seronegative. CDR3s include the opening cysteine and the closing phenylalanine or tryptophan. Clone size, where shown, is once, few, many, or a class for clones that have expanded.

j_call | clone_size | v_call | cdr3_aa
TRBJ2-1 | - | TRBV19 | CASTPGISSYNEQFF
TRBJ1-1 | few | TRBV29-1 | CSARTGPNTEAFF
TRBJ1-5 | - | TRBV19 | CASSIDGRSNQPQHF
TRBJ2-3 | - | TRBV5-1 | CASSGEREAF
TRBJ2-2 | - | TRBV7-9 | CASSFHSRELFF
TRBJ2-1 | - | TRBV5-1 | CASRTSGSYNEQFF
TRBJ2-1 | - | TRBV7-2 | CASSLRTNNEQFF
TRBJ2-7 | - | TRBV7-9 | CSSSPVGEQYF
TRBJ2-7 | - | TRBV5-1 | CASGLQGSEYYEQYF
TRBJ1-1 | - | TRBV5-1 | CASTESGTGGAFF
TRBJ1-4 | - | TRBV23-1 | CASSLTRQGESEKLFF
TRBJ2-5 | - | TRBV30 | CAWSVVPGETQYF
TRBJ1-5 | - | TRBV10-3 | CAISGQSNQPQHF
TRBJ1-2 | - | TRBV10-3 | CAISGSFGQGAAGYTF
TRBJ2-7 | - | TRBV2 | CAIKDRTFSYEQYF
TRBJ2-1 | - | TRBV6-1 | CASSLTSGTYNEQFF
TRBJ1-5 | - | TRBV19 | CASEQGHNQPQHF
TRBJ2-6 | - | TRBV11-2 | CASSPGTGGSGANVLTF
TRBJ2-1 | - | TRBV11-3 | CASSSLDRNYNEQFF
TRBJ2-3 | - | TRBV12-5 | CASGLGGGQGGSGTDTQYF
TRBJ1-6 | few | TRBV4-1 | CASSHPRVYNSPLHF
TRBJ2-3 | - | TRBV7-3 | CASSLTGLEVVTDTQYF